The 22 T cell receptor beta chains presented below share a single source sample, sequenced in a study of blood T cell repertoires in COVID-19. Clones were read by immunoSEQ multiplex PCR, and TCRdb kept only the in-frame ones, dropping some. This sample yields about 95,000 clones, of which approximately 80% are seen a single time; nearly 25% belongs to the top ten. Sequencing used peripheral blood. The receptors here all came from a human donor in a cohort sampled during active COVID-19.

The chain couples TRBV6-5 to TRBJ1-2; tentative D call: TRBD1 (6 bases). This CDR3 region has 14 residues. Deletions cut 2 bases from V and 7 bases from J, with 14 bases between. CDR1 is MNHEY, CDR2 SVGAGI, per germline. CDR3 sequence (DNA): TGTGCCAGCAGTTACCTAGGGGGGGTCGGTGGCTACACCTTC. This codes for CASSYLGGVGGYTF.

This CDR3 is CASSLVAGGSEAFF. CDR3 sequence (DNA): TGTGCCAGCAGCTTAGTGGCAGGGGGGAGTGAAGCTTTCTTT. The chain joins TRBV7-2 to TRBJ1-1, with 7 nucleotides matching TRBD1. Germline V gene lookup returns CDR1 SGHTA and CDR2 FQGNSA. V dropped 1 base and J dropped 7; count of bases not matched to a gene: 6. The CDR3 length is 14 residues.

As DNA, the CDR3 is TGTGCCAGCAGCGGTAGCGGCTCTCGGCAGTTCTTC. Translation: CASSGSGSRQFF. J is TRBJ2-1 and V is TRBV2; weak D call: TRBD2 (6 bases). The CDR3 consists of 12 residues. Trimming left V 6 bases short and J 12 bases short, with 15 bases between. Per the germline V gene, CDR1 is SNHLY and CDR2 is FYNNEI.

This rearrangement joins TRBV3-1 (or the pseudogene TRBV3-2) to TRBJ1-3; D possibly corresponds to TRBD1 (5 bases). The CDR3 is 14 residues long. V was trimmed by 5 bases and J by 4 bases, leaving 12 bases between them. CDR1 LGHDT and CDR2 YNNKEL come from the germline V gene (reference sequence). The CDR3 region has the DNA TGTGCCAGCAGCACGGGACTCTTCGGAAACACCATATATTTT. Protein product: CASSTGLFGNTIYF.

This rearrangement joins TRBV9 to TRBJ2-2, with D perhaps TRBD2 (6 bases). V was clipped by 2 bases and J by 2 bases, with 13 bases between them. Germline values: CDR1 SGDLS, CDR2 YYNGEE. The length of the CDR3 is 16 residues. The CDR3: CASSVGSGFNTGELFF. Here the CDR3 DNA reads TGTGCCAGCAGCGTGGGGAGCGGGTTTAACACCGGGGAGCTGTTTTTT.

V usage is TRBV5-1 and J usage is TRBJ2-2; no firm D call. This CDR3 is built from 18 residues. Germline loops: CDR1 SGHRS, CDR2 YFSETQ. V was pared by 0 bases and J by 0 bases, with 15 bases between. Here the CDR3 reads CASSLDGWYSTNTGELFF. As DNA, the CDR3 is TGCGCCAGCAGCTTGGACGGCTGGTACAGCACGAACACCGGGGAGCTGTTTTTT.

This clone appeared a few times. This chain connects TRBV5-1 to TRBJ2-7, with D possibly being TRBD2 (6 bases). CDR1 SGHRS and CDR2 YFSETQ come from the germline V gene. There are 15 residues in the CDR3. V lost 4 bases to trimming and J lost 3 bases, with 17 bases between them. The CDR3 sequence is CASSRGTGVNYEQYF. As DNA, the CDR3 is TGCGCCAGCAGCCGGGGAACGGGAGTGAACTACGAGCAGTACTTC.

This sequence joins TRBV3-1 (or the pseudogene TRBV3-2) and TRBJ1-3; weak D call: TRBD1 (5 bases). The CDR3 totals 15 residues. The V gene lost 5 bases and the J gene lost 4 bases, with 15 bases spanning the gap. CDR1 is LGHDT, CDR2 YNNKEL, per germline (reference sequence). DNA of the CDR3: TGTGCCAGCAGCAAGACAGTAAGGGCAGGAAACACCATATATTTT. Its translation is CASSKTVRAGNTIYF.

The gene calls are TRBV18 and TRBJ2-1; D is possibly TRBD2 (6 bases). Germline V gene data show CDR1 as KGHSH and CDR2 as LQKENI. V lost 2 bases to trimming and J lost 0 bases, with 8 bases between them. This CDR3 has 15 residues. The CDR3 spells CASSPGGSSYNEQFF. As DNA, the CDR3 is TGTGCCAGCTCACCAGGGGGGAGCTCCTACAATGAGCAGTTCTTC.

The chain recombines TRBV10-2 with TRBJ1-2; tentatively, D is TRBD1 (6 bases). V shed 6 bases and J shed 4 bases, with 9 bases lying between them. This CDR3 is built from 12 residues. Per germline, CDR1 WSHSY and CDR2 SAAADI. In DNA, the CDR3 is TGCGCCAGCAGCGCACAGGGCTATGGCTACACCTTC. Protein: CASSAQGYGYTF.

The chain carries TRBV7-6 and TRBJ1-2, with a tentative D call TRBD1 (6 bases). The length of the CDR3 is 15 residues. Trimming left V 0 bases short and J 3 bases short, with 11 bases between. Germline CDR1 SGHVS, CDR2 FNYEAQ. Here the CDR3 DNA reads TGTGCCAGCAGCTTAGCATCGGGGGGCTACTATGGCTACACCTTC. It is translated as CASSLASGGYYGYTF.

This chain connects TRBV19 to TRBJ2-3, with TRBD2 as a possible D gene (5 bases). The CDR3 spans 15 residues. The V and J ends lost 1 base and 2 bases respectively, with 10 bases between them. Germline lookup yields CDR1 LNHDA and CDR2 SQIVND (reference sequence). The CDR3 region is CASSIGGGFTDTQYF. In DNA, the CDR3 is TGTGCCAGTAGTATAGGCGGCGGGTTCACAGATACGCAGTATTTT. The full variable domain, with the rest looked up from reference TRBV19 and TRBJ2-3, is DGGITQSPKYLFRKEGQNVTLSCEQNLNHDAMYWYRQDPGQGLRLIYYSQIVNDFQKGDIAEGYSVSREKKESFPLTVTSAQKNPTAFYLCASSIGGGFTDTQYFGPGTRLTVL.

The chain carries TRBV7-2 and TRBJ1-6, with 7 bases lining up with TRBD1. This CDR3 region has 16 residues. Germline assignment: CDR1 SGHTA and CDR2 FQGNSA. The ends lost 5 bases at V and 2 bases at J; junction bases unmatched: 6. This CDR3 reads CASSEGQTAYNSPLHF. CDR3 DNA sequence: TGTGCCAGCAGCGAGGGACAGACGGCCTATAATTCACCCCTCCACTTT.

The DNA for the CDR3 is TGTGCCATCAAGGGGGCTGCGAACACCGGGGAGCTGTTTTTT. Residues: CAIKGAANTGELFF. V usage is TRBV10-3 and J usage is TRBJ2-2; 7 bases are shared with TRBD1. V shed 7 bases, J shed 0 bases, and the junction held 2 bases outside the gene matches. The CDR3 totals 14 residues. From germline, CDR1 is ENHRY and CDR2 SYGVKD.

V and J are TRBV2 and TRBJ1-6; 7 bases match TRBD1. Germline lookup yields CDR1 SNHLY and CDR2 FYNNEI. After removal of 6 bases from V and 6 bases from J, the junction contained 5 bases not matched to a gene. CDR3 size: 14 residues. The DNA for the CDR3 is TGTGCCAGCAGCGTTGACAGGGCTAATTCACCCCTCCACTTT. Residues: CASSVDRANSPLHF.

The chain is built from TRBV12-5 and TRBJ2-1; D perhaps matches TRBD1 (6 bases). The germline V and J ends were trimmed by 4 bases and 10 bases, with 8 bases remaining between them. The CDR3 covers 11 residues. Germline CDR1 is LGHNT and CDR2 is FRNRAP. The CDR3 sequence: CASGYTGEQFF. Here the CDR3 DNA reads TGTGCTAGTGGTTATACAGGGGAGCAGTTCTTC.

This chain joins TRBV19 and TRBJ1-1; 8 positions match TRBD1. Germline CDR1 is LNHDA and CDR2 is SQIVND (reference sequence). This CDR3 is 15 amino acids long. The ends lost 7 bases at V and 2 bases at J; junction bases unmatched: 9. This CDR3 reads CASTPGQEGNTEAFF. In DNA, the CDR3 is TGTGCCAGTACCCCGGGACAGGAGGGTAACACTGAAGCTTTCTTT.

V is TRBV7-3 and J is TRBJ1-1; D is uncertain. The CDR3 length is 14 residues. CDR1 is SGHTA and CDR2 is FQGTGA in the germline V gene. The germline V and J ends were trimmed by 4 bases and 0 bases, with 9 bases remaining between them. The CDR3 coding sequence is TGTGCCAGCAGCTCACCTCCGGTGAACACTGAAGCTTTCTTT. It is translated as CASSSPPVNTEAFF.

This rearrangement joins TRBV14 to TRBJ1-2; 11 bases map to TRBD1. CDR1 is SGHDN and CDR2 is FVKESK in the germline V gene. This CDR3 is 15 amino acids long. V lost 4 bases to trimming and J lost 2 bases; unmatched junction nucleotides: 3. The CDR3 nucleotides are TGTGCCAGCAGCCTAAGGACAGGGGGCAACTATGGCTACACCTTC. Amino acids: CASSLRTGGNYGYTF.

The CDR3 DNA is TGTGCCAGCAGTCCCTCTTTAGGTAGCGGGGGCACAGATACGCAGTATTTT. Translated: CASSPSLGSGGTDTQYF. The rearrangement uses TRBV13 and TRBJ2-3, with 8 positions matching TRBD2. From germline, CDR1 is PRHDT and CDR2 FYEKMQ (reference sequence). This CDR3 has 17 amino acids. V trimming: 6 bases; J trimming: 1 base; junction bases outside the gene matches: 12.

The V and J genes are TRBV6-5 and TRBJ1-5, with D unresolved. V lost 2 bases and J 0 bases, leaving 8 bases between the germline ends. This CDR3 is built from 15 residues. Per germline, CDR1 MNHEY and CDR2 SVGAGI. The CDR3 nucleotides read TGTGCCAGCAGTTACAACGGGTATAGCAATCAGCCCCAGCATTTT. This gives the protein CASSYNGYSNQPQHF.

The chain is built from TRBV6-5 and TRBJ1-2, with 7 bases that match TRBD1. V was clipped by 6 bases and J by 8 bases; unmatched bases: 9. Germline CDR1 is MNHEY and CDR2 is SVGAGI. The length of the CDR3 is 13 residues. The CDR3 sequence: CASRGDRKFGYTF. The CDR3 bases are TGTGCCAGCAGGGGGGACAGAAAATTCGGCTACACCTTC.